Each of the 20 T cell receptor beta chains below was sequenced from the same sample in a study of blood T cells in healthy people across ages (dated by TCRdb to the mid-2010s). Library method: 5' RACE. Sequenced using an Illumina HiSeq 2500. A second PCR of roughly 6 to 11 cycles was run with a J-beta primer mix and a sample-barcoded 5' primer. In TCRdb, the public reads were trimmed at Q25 with fastp and aligned with MiXCR, with productive beta chains retained. Rows matching on CDR3 protein sequence are summarized as one entry with the most common DNA and genes. This sample lists around 670,000 distinct CDR3 sequences; approximately 30% were detected once. 15% to 18% of the sample goes to the ten largest clones. Sequencing used blood. The origin of the receptors is a woman older than 75 in good health.

The chain uses TRBV15 and TRBJ2-7, with a weak D call TRBD1 (6 bases). The CDR3 length is 16 residues. V shed 3 bases and J shed 2 bases, with 17 bases lying between them. The germline V gene encodes CDR1 LNHNV and CDR2 YYDKDF (reference sequence). As DNA, the CDR3 is TGTGCCACCAGCAGGCGTCCGGGACAAGGAACCTACGAGCAGTACTTC. Residues: CATSRRPGQGTYEQYF.

Comments on this clonotype: At one end the junction does not follow the germline gene, possibly because of a read error. The chain employs TRBV7-2 and TRBJ2-1, with a tentative D call TRBD2 (5 bases). The J call may be mistaken, given a closer DNA end match to TRBJ2-7. Germline V gene sequence: CDR1 SGHTA, CDR2 FQGNSA. The CDR3 has 13 amino acids. CDR3 amino acids: CASSLARYNEQYF. The CDR3 nucleotides are TGTGCCAGCAGCCTAGCCAGATACAATGAGCAGTACTTC.

At least ten counts were recorded for this clonotype. The V call is TRBV5-1, the J call TRBJ1-2; TRBD1 aligns across 8 bases. The CDR3 spans 16 residues. The J segment lost 2 bases and the V segment lost 4 bases, leaving 10 bases of the junction unmatched. Germline CDR1 SGHRS, CDR2 YFSETQ. CDR3 sequence reads: CASSDPQRTGNYGYTF. The CDR3 nucleotides read TGCGCCAGCAGCGACCCCCAAAGGACAGGGAACTATGGCTACACCTTC.

Comment on this clonotype: A read error may explain this, as a much larger clone is one base away. The V call is TRBV20-1, the J call TRBJ2-7, with a weak D call TRBD2 (5 bases). Between the trimmed V and J ends, which lost 1 base and 4 bases, there was a span of 11 bases. Looked up from germline, CDR1 is DFQATT and CDR2 is SNEGSKA (reference sequence). The CDR3 totals 13 residues. CDR3 sequence reads: CSARAGNRYEQYF. Written as DNA, the CDR3 is TGCAGTGCTAGAGCCGGGAACCGTTACGAGCAGTACTTC.

V gene TRBV30 combines with J gene TRBJ1-5; D uncertain. CDR1 is GTSNPN and CDR2 is SVGIG in the germline V gene (reference sequence). The CDR3 totals 13 residues. The V end lost 0 bases, the J end lost 6 bases, and 9 bases lay between the germline ends. The CDR3 DNA reads TGTGCCTGGAGTGTTGGGCCCGGTCAGCCCCAGCATTTT. As protein: CAWSVGPGQPQHF.

This clonotype was recorded at least ten times. The rearrangement joins TRBV7-8 to TRBJ1-6; tentative D call: TRBD1 (5 bases). The CDR3 spans 17 residues. Germline V gives CDR1 SGHVS, CDR2 FQNEAQ. Trimming took 6 bases from V and 6 from J, leaving 21 bases between them. Here the CDR3 DNA reads TGTGCCAGCAGTCAATATTCGGGACGGAGGAGTAATTCACCCCTCCACTTT. Protein sequence: CASSQYSGRRSNSPLHF.

Ten or more counts support this clonotype. The chain uses TRBV10-3 and TRBJ1-2, with D maybe TRBD1 (5 bases). The V gene lost 3 bases and the J gene lost 0 bases, with 20 bases spanning the gap. The germline V gene encodes CDR1 ENHRY and CDR2 SYGVKD. The CDR3 loop spans 18 amino acids. The CDR3 DNA reads TGTGCCATCAGTGACCCTAGCCCCGGGGCTGCAGCTAACTATGGCTACACCTTC. It is translated as CAISDPSPGAAANYGYTF.

This clonotype was seen ten or more times. The V gene is TRBV2, the J gene TRBJ2-7, with 7 bases identical to TRBD1. Germline V gene lookup returns CDR1 SNHLY and CDR2 FYNNEI. J gave up 0 bases and V 3 bases, and 5 bases lay outside the gene matches. This CDR3 is built from 15 residues. CDR3 protein: CASSDQGVNSYEQYF. The CDR3 region has the DNA TGTGCCAGCAGTGACCAGGGGGTGAACTCCTACGAGCAGTACTTC.

This clonotype occurred a few times. The chain is built from TRBV20-1 and TRBJ2-4; D possibly corresponds to TRBD2 (5 bases). The V end was cut by 1 base, the J end by 9 bases, with 22 bases between. The length of the CDR3 is 16 residues. Germline V gene data show CDR1 as DFQATT and CDR2 as SNEGSKA (reference sequence). The CDR3 DNA reads as TGCAGTGCTAGAGGAACCGTGGGGAGAGGGCAAAGCATTCAGTACTTC. Residues: CSARGTVGRGQSIQYF.

To note about this clonotype: A clone one base away is much larger, so this may be a read error. The chain has TRBV6-1 and TRBJ2-5; D is possibly TRBD1 (5 bases). Germline V gene lookup returns CDR1 MNHNS and CDR2 SASEGT. The CDR3 covers 13 residues. The CDR3 DNA reads as TGTGCCAGCAGTGTAAGACAGACAGAGGCCCAGTACTTC. This sequence encodes CASSVRQTEAQYF.

The chain is built from TRBV7-2 and TRBJ1-2, with 9 bases matching TRBD1. Looked up from germline, CDR1 is SGHTA and CDR2 is FQGNSA. The CDR3 loop spans 15 amino acids. J lost 3 bases, V lost 3 bases, and 5 bases had no gene match. The CDR3 DNA sequence: TGTGCCAGCAGCTTTACAGGGGGCAACGACTATGGCTACACCTTC. Its protein product is CASSFTGGNDYGYTF.

This clonotype showed up just a few times. A read error may be the cause here, since a much bigger clone is one base away. V usage is TRBV4-3 and J usage is TRBJ2-1; no clear D gene. The germline V gene has CDR1 LGHNA and CDR2 YSLEER. The CDR3 contains 15 residues. The CDR3 region is CASSQDWSSYDEQFF. The CDR3 coding sequence is TGCGCCAGCAGTCAAGACTGGAGCTCCTACGATGAGCAGTTCTTC.

This clonotype was recorded at least ten times. The rearrangement joins TRBV15 to TRBJ1-4; TRBD1 might be the D (5 bases). This CDR3 is 14 amino acids long. Germline lookup yields CDR1 LNHNV and CDR2 YYDKDF (reference sequence). V lost 5 bases, J lost 7 bases, and 14 bases lay in between. The CDR3 loop is CATSHRDLSEKLFF. The CDR3 DNA reads as TGTGCCACCAGCCACCGGGACCTGAGTGAAAAACTGTTTTTT.

In the case of this clonotype: A much larger clone differs by one base, so this may be a read error. The gene calls are TRBV7-2 and TRBJ2-1, with D unresolved. The CDR3 runs 14 residues. Germline assignment: CDR1 SGHTA and CDR2 FQGNSA. The CDR3 DNA reads as TGTGCCAGCAGCTTGGGGTCTCCCGGATTTGAGCGGTTCTTC. This sequence encodes CASSLGSPGFERFF.

This clonotype was counted many times. The chain has TRBV6-5 and TRBJ1-6, with D uncertain. The CDR3 loop spans 15 amino acids. Germline lookup yields CDR1 MNHEY and CDR2 SVGAGI. Between the trimmed V and J ends, which lost 2 bases and 0 bases, there was a span of 5 bases. CDR3 in DNA: TGTGCCAGCAGTTACGCAAGCTCCTATAATTCACCCCTCCACTTT. The encoded protein is CASSYASSYNSPLHF.

About this clonotype: Just one base apart from a much larger clone, this may be a read error. The gene calls are TRBV15 and TRBJ1-2; D perhaps matches TRBD1 (5 bases). There are 16 residues in the CDR3. Germline CDR1 reads LNHNV; CDR2 reads YYDKDF (reference sequence). CDR3 sequence (DNA): TGTGCCACCAGCGGTTACTCGACAGTGGGGATCTATGGCTGCACCTTC. Translation gives CATSGYSTVGIYGCTF.

At least ten counts were recorded for this clonotype. This chain joins TRBV20-1 and TRBJ1-5, with D uncertain. The V gene lost 5 bases and the J gene lost 0 bases, with 11 bases spanning the gap. Per germline, CDR1 DFQATT and CDR2 SNEGSKA (reference sequence). The CDR3 has 14 residues. The CDR3 DNA sequence: TGCAGTGCTTCCCCCCCGTATAGCAATCAGCCCCAGCATTTT. Its translation is CSASPPYSNQPQHF.

CDR3: CASSQVTGATQRGYTF. CDR3 coding DNA: TGTGCCAGCAGCCAAGTGACAGGGGCCACTCAAAGAGGCTACACCTTC. The V and J genes are TRBV3-1 and TRBJ1-2; TRBD1 agrees at 8 bases. Germline V gene data show CDR1 as LGHDT and CDR2 as YNNKEL (reference sequence). The CDR3 has 16 residues. With 1 base clipped from V and 8 bases from J, the junction kept 12 bases outside the gene matches.

At least ten counts were recorded for this clonotype. The V gene is TRBV5-6, the J gene TRBJ2-7; 7 positions agree with TRBD1. V trimming: 4 bases; J trimming: 0 bases; junction bases outside the gene matches: 4. This CDR3 is 14 amino acids long. The germline V gene has CDR1 SGHDT and CDR2 YYEEEE. The CDR3, as DNA: TGTGCCAGCAGCCCGACAGGGAACTCCTACGAGCAGTACTTC. Protein sequence: CASSPTGNSYEQYF.

The V call is TRBV7-2, the J call TRBJ1-3; D is uncertain. In germline, CDR1 is SGHTA, CDR2 FQGNSA. V was cut by 5 bases and J by 9 bases, with 20 bases left in between. The CDR3 covers 15 residues. The CDR3 region is CASSQVLGKAGTIYF. DNA for the CDR3: TGTGCCAGCAGCCAGGTGTTAGGGAAGGCAGGCACCATATATTTT.